The rows below give T cell receptor beta chains drawn from one sample of a study of cytomegalovirus exposure and HLA in healthy donors. The table came from immunoSEQ multiplex PCR; TCRdb's copy has only in-frame clones and leaves some out. This sample has some 210,000 clones; roughly 76% occur once, and the top ten carry less than 2.5%. Material: PBMCs. The receptors derive from a woman in her twenties or thirties in good health and CMV-seropositive. Each CDR3 is given with its conserved first and last residue. A D gene is named only where the DNA matches it firmly. Where a row states a size, it is once, few, many or the class of an expanded clone; other rows omit it.

V	size	D	J	CDR3	DNA
TRBV19	.	TRBD1	TRBJ2-5	CASSPTGVETQYF	TGTGCCAGTAGCCCGACAGGGGTAGAGACCCAGTACTTC
TRBV28	.	.	TRBJ2-7	CASRRTASYEQYF	TGTGCCAGCAGGCGGACAGCATCCTACGAGCAGTACTTC
TRBV11-2	.	TRBD2	TRBJ2-3	CASSRWTSGTDTQYF	TGTGCCAGCAGCCGCTGGACTAGCGGCACAGATACGCAGTATTTT
TRBV2	.	.	TRBJ1-5	CASSVRDNNQPQHF	TGTGCCAGCAGTGTCCGGGACAACAATCAGCCCCAGCATTTT
TRBV4-2	.	TRBD2	TRBJ2-1	CASSQEVAGDREQFF	TGTGCCAGCAGCCAGGAGGTAGCGGGGGACCGAGAGCAGTTCTTC
TRBV2	few	TRBD2	TRBJ2-3	CASTLGLAGGGTDTQYF	TGTGCCAGCACCCTGGGACTAGCGGGGGGCGGCACAGATACGCAGTATTTT
TRBV27	.	.	TRBJ1-5	CASSRTLSNQPQHF	TGTGCCAGCAGCCGGACACTTAGCAATCAGCCCCAGCATTTT
TRBV19	.	TRBD1	TRBJ2-7	CASSLGQGFPGTYEQYF	TGTGCCAGTAGTTTGGGACAGGGCTTCCCAGGCACCTACGAGCAGTACTTC
TRBV28	.	TRBD2	TRBJ2-4	CASRMGLAGVGTKNIQYF	TGTGCCAGCAGGATGGGACTAGCGGGAGTCGGGACCAAAAACATTCAGTACTTC
TRBV4-3	few	.	TRBJ1-1	CASSQDRGTTEAFF	TGCGCCAGCAGCCAAGATCGGGGAACCACTGAAGCTTTCTTT
TRBV4-2	.	.	TRBJ2-3	CASSQDKTGTDTQYF	TGTGCCAGCAGCCAAGACAAGACAGGCACAGATACGCAGTATTTT
TRBV6-5	.	.	TRBJ2-2	CASRTSLYTGELFF	TGTGCCAGCAGAACATCGTTATACACCGGGGAGCTGTTTTTT
TRBV5-6	few	TRBD2	TRBJ2-5	CASSMRLAAQLRQETQYF	TGTGCCAGCAGCATGAGACTAGCGGCCCAACTCCGACAAGAGACCCAGTACTTC
TRBV7-9	.	.	TRBJ1-2	CASTLGRVGGYTF	TGTGCCAGCACCCTGGGCAGGGTTGGTGGCTACACCTTC
TRBV7-2	.	TRBD2	TRBJ2-7	CASSRATSGAYYEQYF	TGTGCCAGCAGCCGGGCGACTAGCGGGGCCTACTACGAGCAGTACTTC
TRBV9	.	.	TRBJ2-7	CASSNGQGNYEQYF	TGTGCCAGCAGCAACGGTCAGGGGAATTACGAGCAGTACTTC
TRBV29-1	.	.	TRBJ1-3	CSALQGAGNTIYF	TGCAGCGCCCTTCAGGGTGCTGGAAACACCATATATTTT
TRBV19	.	TRBD2	TRBJ2-3	CASTAGGGSDTQYF	TGTGCCAGCACGGCGGGCGGGGGTAGTGATACGCAGTATTTT
TRBV7-2	.	TRBD1	TRBJ1-1	CASSYRRTGIATEAFF	TGTGCCAGCAGCTACCGACGGACAGGGATCGCCACTGAAGCTTTCTTT
TRBV6-1	.	TRBD2	TRBJ2-1	CASSDLTSGKNNEQFF	TGTGCCAGCAGTGACCTAACTAGCGGGAAAAACAATGAGCAGTTCTTC
TRBV18	.	TRBD1	TRBJ1-2	CASSANRGDNYGYTF	TGTGCCAGCTCAGCAAACAGGGGAGACAACTATGGCTACACCTTC
TRBV29-1	.	.	TRBJ2-5	CSVGVQETQYF	TGCAGCGTTGGAGTACAAGAGACCCAGTACTTC
TRBV29-1	few	.	TRBJ1-3	CSVSTASGNTIYF	TGCAGCGTAAGCACAGCCTCTGGAAACACCATATATTTT
TRBV6-6	.	TRBD1	TRBJ1-1	CASSRPGTGAFTEAFF	TGTGCCAGCAGTCGACCCGGGACAGGGGCGTTCACTGAAGCTTTCTTT
TRBV28	.	.	TRBJ2-7	CASSPASSHEQYF	TGTGCCAGCAGCCCCGCTAGTTCCCACGAGCAGTACTTC
TRBV14	.	TRBD1	TRBJ2-7	CASSQGTGGYEEQYF	TGTGCCAGCAGCCAAGGAACAGGGGGGTACGAGGAGCAGTACTTC
TRBV19	.	TRBD2	TRBJ2-1	CASSLRTSGRYNEQFF	TGTGCCAGTAGTCTCCGGACTAGTGGGCGCTACAATGAGCAGTTCTTC